These 2 T cell receptor beta chains originate from one sample sequenced in a study of OX40 agonist ivuxolimab in advanced cancers. Libraries were prepared by immunoSEQ multiplex PCR; TCRdb keeps only in-frame clonotypes and omits some of them. The sample records around 35,000 clones, roughly 87% being singletons. The sequencing used CD4+ or CD8+ T cells sorted from blood, collected in a trial of the OX40 agonist ivuxolimab. Receptors were obtained from an adult with an advanced solid tumor such as melanoma, head and neck, liver or kidney cancer.

J is TRBJ2-7 and V is TRBV30, with D possibly being TRBD2 (6 bases). Trimming took 5 bases from V and 2 from J, leaving 13 bases between them. The V gene's germline CDR1 is GTSNPN and CDR2 SVGIG (reference sequence). The CDR3 sequence is 13 residues long. Here the CDR3 reads CAWQGRGTYEQYF. DNA of the CDR3: TGTGCCTGGCAGGGACGGGGGACCTACGAGCAGTACTTC.

The V gene is TRBV30, the J gene TRBJ1-2, with D hard to call. Germline V gene data show CDR1 as GTSNPN and CDR2 as SVGIG (reference sequence). The ends were cut back, 1 base at V and 2 bases at J, with 11 bases in the middle. The CDR3 sequence is 14 residues long. Here the CDR3 reads CAWSGHRLNYGYTF. The CDR3 DNA follows: TGTGCCTGGAGTGGACATCGATTAAACTATGGCTACACCTTC.